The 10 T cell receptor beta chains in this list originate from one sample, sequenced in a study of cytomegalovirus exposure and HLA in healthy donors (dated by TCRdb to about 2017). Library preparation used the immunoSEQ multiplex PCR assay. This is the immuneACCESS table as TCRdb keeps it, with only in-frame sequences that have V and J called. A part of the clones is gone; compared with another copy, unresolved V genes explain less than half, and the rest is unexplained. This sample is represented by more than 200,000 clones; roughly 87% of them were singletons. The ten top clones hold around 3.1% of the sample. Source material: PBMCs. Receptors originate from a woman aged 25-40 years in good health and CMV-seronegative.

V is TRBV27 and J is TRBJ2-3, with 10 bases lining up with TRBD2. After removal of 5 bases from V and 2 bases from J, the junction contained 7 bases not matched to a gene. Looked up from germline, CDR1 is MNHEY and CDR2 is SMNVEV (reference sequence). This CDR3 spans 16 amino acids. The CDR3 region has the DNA TGTGCCAGCAGTCCGTTAGCGGGGGGAGACACAGATACGCAGTATTTT. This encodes CASSPLAGGDTDTQYF.

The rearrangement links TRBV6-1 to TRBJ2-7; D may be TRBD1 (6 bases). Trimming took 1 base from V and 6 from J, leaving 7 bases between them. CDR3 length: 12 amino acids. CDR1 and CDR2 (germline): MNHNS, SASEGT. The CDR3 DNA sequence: TGTGCCAGCAGTGAAGTAGGGGGCGAGCAGTACTTC. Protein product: CASSEVGGEQYF.

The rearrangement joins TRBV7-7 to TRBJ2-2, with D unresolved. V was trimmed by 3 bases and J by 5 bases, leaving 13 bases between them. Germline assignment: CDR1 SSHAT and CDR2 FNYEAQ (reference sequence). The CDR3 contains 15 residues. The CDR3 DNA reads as TGTGCCAGCAGCTTTTACAGTCAAGGGACCGGGGAGCTGTTTTTT. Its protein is CASSFYSQGTGELFF.

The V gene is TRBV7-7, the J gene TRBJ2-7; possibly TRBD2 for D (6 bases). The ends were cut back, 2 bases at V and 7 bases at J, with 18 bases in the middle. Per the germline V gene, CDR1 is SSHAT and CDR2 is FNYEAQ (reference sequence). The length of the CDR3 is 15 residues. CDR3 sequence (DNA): TGTGCCAGCAGCTTAAGCTCCCGAGCGGGCGGGGAGCAGTACTTC. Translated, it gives CASSLSSRAGGEQYF.

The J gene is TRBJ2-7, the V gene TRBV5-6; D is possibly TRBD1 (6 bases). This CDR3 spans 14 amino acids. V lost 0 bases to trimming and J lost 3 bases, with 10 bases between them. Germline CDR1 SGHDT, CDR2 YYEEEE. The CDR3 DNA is TGTGCCAGCAGCTTGGCTCAGGGACACTACGAGCAGTACTTC. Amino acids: CASSLAQGHYEQYF.

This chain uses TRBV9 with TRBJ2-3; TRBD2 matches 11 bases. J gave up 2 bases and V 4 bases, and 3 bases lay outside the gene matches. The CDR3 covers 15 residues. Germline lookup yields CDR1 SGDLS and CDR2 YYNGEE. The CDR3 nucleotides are TGTGCCAGCAGCACTAGCGGGAGCAACACAGATACGCAGTATTTT. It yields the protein CASSTSGSNTDTQYF.

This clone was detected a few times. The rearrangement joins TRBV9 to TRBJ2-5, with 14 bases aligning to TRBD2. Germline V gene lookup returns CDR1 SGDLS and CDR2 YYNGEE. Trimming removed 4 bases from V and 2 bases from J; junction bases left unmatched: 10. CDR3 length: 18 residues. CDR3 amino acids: CASSPGTSGRWKQETQYF. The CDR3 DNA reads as TGTGCCAGCAGCCCAGGGACTAGCGGGAGATGGAAACAAGAGACCCAGTACTTC.

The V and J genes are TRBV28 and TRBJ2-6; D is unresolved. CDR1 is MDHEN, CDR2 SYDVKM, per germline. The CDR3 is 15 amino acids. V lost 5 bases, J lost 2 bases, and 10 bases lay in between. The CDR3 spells CASSRWATGANVLTF. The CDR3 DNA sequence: TGTGCCAGCAGTCGGTGGGCCACTGGGGCCAACGTCCTGACTTTC.

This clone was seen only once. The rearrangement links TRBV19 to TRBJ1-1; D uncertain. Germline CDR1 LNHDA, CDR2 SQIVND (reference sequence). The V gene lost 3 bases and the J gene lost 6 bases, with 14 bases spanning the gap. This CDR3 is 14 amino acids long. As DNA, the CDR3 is TGTGCCAGTAGTATTGCACCCGCGGGCTCTGAAGCTTTCTTT. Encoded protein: CASSIAPAGSEAFF.

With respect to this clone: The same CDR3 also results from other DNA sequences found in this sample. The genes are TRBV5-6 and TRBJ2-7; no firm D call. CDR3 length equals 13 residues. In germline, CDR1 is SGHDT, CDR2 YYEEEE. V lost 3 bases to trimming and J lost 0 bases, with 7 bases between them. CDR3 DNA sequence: TGTGCCAGCAGCTGGACCAGCTCCTACGAGCAGTACTTC. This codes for CASSWTSSYEQYF.